This T cell receptor beta chain was sequenced in a study of blood T cell repertoires in COVID-19. Trimming left V 7 bases short and J 7 bases short, with 14 bases between. The CDR3 contains 12 residues. Germline CDR1 reads MNHEY; CDR2 reads SVGAGI. Sequencing used immunoSEQ multiplex PCR; TCRdb keeps in-frame clones, though not all of them. Altogether roughly 250,000 clones are present, roughly nine tenths being singletons, with the ten largest covering approximately 1.2%. This clone showed up just once. The chain employs TRBV6-5 and TRBJ2-7, with D maybe TRBD2 (5 bases). The sample consisted of PBMCs or T cells enriched from blood (not recorded which). This receptor was taken from a human donor in a cohort exposed to, infected with or recovered from COVID-19 (not recorded which). The donor label of this sample is uncertain. CDR3 residues: CASKSRPGEQYF. CDR3 DNA sequence: TGTGCCAGCAAGAGCAGGCCGGGGGAGCAGTACTTC.